The sequence of this T cell receptor (beta chain) was determined in a study of OX40 agonist ivuxolimab in advanced cancers. As for the study more broadly: The costimulatory receptor OX40 (CD134) was targeted by ivuxolimab, a fully human IgG2 agonistic monoclonal antibody. Of the 50 to 55 patients in dose escalation, 19 had hepatocellular carcinoma, about 15 had melanoma, 9 had renal cell carcinoma and 9 had head and neck cancer. Three dose-escalation patients achieved partial responses, one with hepatocellular carcinoma and two with cutaneous melanoma. The dose-escalation cohort was roughly 80% male with a mean age of approximately 59 years, ranging from roughly 20 to 80. The paper reports the monotherapy dose-escalation portion (N of about 56 patients) of the phase I ivuxolimab trial. Intravenous ivuxolimab was administered to patients every 2 weeks at six dose levels: 0.01, 0.1, 0.3, 1.5, 3 and 10 mg/kg. Peripheral TCRbeta sequencing aimed to test whether ivuxolimab altered TCR sequence diversity and caused clonal T-cell expansion. Prior anti-PD-1, anti-PD-L1 or anti-CTLA-4 therapy was permitted, and checkpoint inhibitors had been received by 30% to 40% of dose-escalation patients.

On this clone itself: No cognate antigen has been identified for it. Per-base qualities were not stored, and no clone one base away is much larger.

The trial excluded patients who had a history of autoimmune disease or were on systemic immunosuppression. Peripheral blood for TCR sequencing was collected from all dose cohorts at baseline, on cycle 4 day 1, and on cycle 7 day 1. Samples came from an open-label, multicenter, first-in-human phase I dose-escalation trial of ivuxolimab. Adults with locally advanced or metastatic melanoma, renal cell carcinoma, hepatocellular carcinoma or head and neck squamous cell carcinoma were enrolled in the trial. Before TCR sequencing, CD4+ T cells and CD8+ T cells from peripheral blood were sorted into separate populations. Genomic DNA was isolated from the sorted cells so that the TCRbeta CDR3 region could be sequenced. The immunoSEQ Assay was used to sequence the TCRbeta CDR3 regions. The table comes from immuneACCESS by way of TCRdb, which keeps in-frame sequences with V and J called. Part of the clones is missing from these tables; in studies checked, under half for an unresolved V gene and the rest for unknown reasons. Across this sample there are approximately 74,000 clones, with roughly four fifths seen only once. The top ten clones comprise approximately 5.1% of the sample.

The germline V gene yields MNHEY for CDR1 and SVGAGI for CDR2. V loses 3 bases of germline sequence and J loses 1 base, and the interval between the two ends is 12 bases. The CDR3 runs 15 amino acids, cysteine and phenylalanine included. The CDR3 DNA has 45 bases and is translated from base 1. What the research found in general, with its limitations: After ivuxolimab, expanded clones were on average more numerous among CD8+ T cells than among CD4+ T cells. Low levels of normalized T-cell clonal expansion were also seen in some patients who did not respond. At doses of 0.1 to 3.0 mg/kg, clonal expansion of both CD4+ and CD8+ T cells in blood was seen between baseline and week 6. Antigen specificity was not determined for the clonally expanded peripheral T cells. In the 0.1-3.0 mg/kg groups, partial responders were among the patients with the lowest normalized peripheral clonal expansion, particularly in CD8+ T cells.

The specimen was CD4+ or CD8+ T cells sorted from blood, collected in a trial of the OX40 agonist ivuxolimab. This receptor was taken from an adult with an advanced solid tumor such as melanoma, head and neck, liver or kidney cancer. The sequence is built from TRBV6-5 and TRBJ1-1, and perhaps TRBD1 as D gene, on 6 matching bases. The CDR3 has the sequence CASSYNNRANTEAFF. The sequenced DNA is TGTGCCAGCAGTTATAATAACAGGGCGAACACTGAAGCTTTCTTT.